These 7 T cell receptor beta chains came from one sample sequenced in a study of graft-versus-host responses after intestinal transplantation. Using immunoSEQ multiplex PCR, the repertoire was profiled, and TCRdb retains in-frame clones only, with some absent. This sample has under 55,000 clones; around 90% occur once, and the top ten carry 3.5% to 5%. This material consisted of PBMCs, taken 524 days after transplant. These receptors all stem from a human patient who received an intestinal transplant, so some T cells may come from the graft donor.

The chain combines TRBV28 with TRBJ2-1; 11 bases are shared with TRBD1. CDR1 MDHEN and CDR2 SYDVKM come from the germline V gene. V dropped 6 bases and J dropped 5; count of bases not matched to a gene: 15. The CDR3 length is 18 residues. DNA of the CDR3: TGTGCCAGCAGCCCAAACCCCCTCGGACAGGGGGCCCACAATGAGCAGTTCTTC. It yields the protein CASSPNPLGQGAHNEQFF. The entire variable domain, with the rest obtained from reference TRBV28 and TRBJ2-1, is as follows: DVKVTQSSRYLVKRTGEKVFLECVQDMDHENMFWYRQDPGLGLRLIYFSYDVKMKEKGDIPEGYSVSREKKERFSLILESASTNQTSMYLCASSPNPLGQGAHNEQFFGPGTRLTVL.

This sequence joins TRBV5-6 and TRBJ2-3; 9 nucleotides line up with TRBD1. CDR1 is SGHDT and CDR2 is YYEEEE in the germline V gene. This CDR3 contains 12 residues. The V gene end was trimmed by 0 bases and the J gene end by 14 bases; junction bases not matched to a gene: 4. CDR3 nucleotide sequence: TGTGCCAGCAGCTTGGCCGGGACAGGGATGTATTTT. Translated: CASSLAGTGMYF.

The rearrangement joins TRBV7-2 to TRBJ2-5; D ambiguous. Trimming shortened V by 5 bases and J by 9 bases, and 16 bases separated the two germline ends. The V gene's germline CDR1 is SGHTA and CDR2 FQGNSA. This CDR3 region has 13 residues. In DNA form, the CDR3 reads TGTGCCAGCAGCCGCCATTTTTCAAGGGCCCAGTACTTC. It codes for CASSRHFSRAQYF.

The gene calls are TRBV9 and TRBJ2-1; the D is unclear. Looked up from germline, CDR1 is SGDLS and CDR2 is YYNGEE. The CDR3 totals 13 residues. V shed 0 bases and J shed 7 bases, with 8 bases lying between them. Here the CDR3 reads CASSVEPGNEQFF. CDR3 DNA sequence: TGTGCCAGCAGCGTAGAGCCTGGAAATGAGCAGTTCTTC.

This chain uses TRBV11-2 with TRBJ2-7, with unresolved D. Germline CDR1 and CDR2: SGHAT and FQNNGV. V was trimmed by 4 bases and J by 9 bases, leaving 16 bases between them. This CDR3 has 13 residues. CDR3 bases: TGTGCCAGCAGCTACGTTTCCACCAGCGTGCAGTACTTC. Its protein is CASSYVSTSVQYF.

The genes are TRBV7-8 and TRBJ2-3; D might be TRBD2 (5 bases). From germline, CDR1 is SGHVS and CDR2 FQNEAQ. The V end lost 4 bases, the J end lost 1 base, and 15 bases lay between the germline ends. CDR3 size: 16 residues. CDR3 sequence: CASSSEFDSGTDTQYF. The DNA of the CDR3 is TGTGCCAGCAGCTCAGAATTTGATAGCGGCACAGATACGCAGTATTTT. The whole variable domain, filled in from reference TRBV7-8 and TRBJ2-3, reads GAGVSQSPRYKVAKRGQDVALRCDPISGHVSLFWYQQALGQGPEFLTYFQNEAQLDKSGLPSDRFFAERPEGSVSTLKIQRTQQEDSAVYLCASSSEFDSGTDTQYFGPGTRLTVL.

J is TRBJ1-2 and V is TRBV7-2, with a weak D call TRBD1 (6 bases). The CDR3 loop spans 16 amino acids. CDR1 and CDR2 (germline): SGHTA, FQGNSA. The germline V and J ends were trimmed by 5 bases and 1 base, with 17 bases remaining between them. In DNA form, the CDR3 reads TGTGCCAGCAGCCGAGTCCTTAACAGGGATAACTATGGCTACACCTTC. Amino acids: CASSRVLNRDNYGYTF.